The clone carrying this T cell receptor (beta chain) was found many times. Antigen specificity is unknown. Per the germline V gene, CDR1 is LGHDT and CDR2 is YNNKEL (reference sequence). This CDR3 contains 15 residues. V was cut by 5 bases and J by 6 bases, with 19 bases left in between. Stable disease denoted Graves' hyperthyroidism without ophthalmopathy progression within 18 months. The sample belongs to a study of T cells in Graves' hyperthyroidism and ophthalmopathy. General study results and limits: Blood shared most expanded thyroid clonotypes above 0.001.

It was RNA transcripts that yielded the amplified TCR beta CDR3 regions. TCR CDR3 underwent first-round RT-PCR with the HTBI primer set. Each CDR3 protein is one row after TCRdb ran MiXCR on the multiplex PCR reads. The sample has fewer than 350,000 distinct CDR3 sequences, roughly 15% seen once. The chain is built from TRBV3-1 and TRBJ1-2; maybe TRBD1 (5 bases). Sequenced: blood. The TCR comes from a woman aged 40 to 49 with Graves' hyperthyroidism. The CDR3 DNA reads TGTGCCAGCAGCTCATTCCCGACAGCCTACCATGGCTACACCTTC. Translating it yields CASSSFPTAYHGYTF.